A selection of T cell receptor beta chains follows, all from one sample in a study of T cell repertoires in cytomegalovirus infection. The antigens these receptors bind are not known. TCRdb re-called the reads through MiXCR, storing one row per CDR3 protein. The sample records roughly 78,000 distinct CDR3 sequences, 40% being singletons. The source material was CD8+ T cells from cultured PBMCs, sampled from culture after CMV antigen stimulation. These receptors were obtained from a human donor in good health (CMV status not recorded). Some clones in this sample may be carry-over from other donors' samples. CDR3s include the opening cysteine and the closing phenylalanine or tryptophan. A D gene is named only where the DNA matches it firmly. Rows give clone size only sometimes, using once, few, many, or a class for an expanded clone.

v_gene	abundance	d_gene	j_gene	CDR3aa	CDR3nt
TRBV5-8	-	-	TRBJ2-7	CASSLPGGGYEQYF	TGTGCCAGCAGCTTGCCGGGGGGCGGTTACGAGCAGTACTTC
TRBV24-1	-	-	TRBJ2-2	CATGVVNTGELFF	TGTGCCACCGGGGTTGTGAACACCGGGGAGCTGTTTTTT
TRBV3-1	-	-	TRBJ1-2	CASSQAAGSYGYTF	TGTGCCAGCAGCCAAGCCGCAGGGAGCTATGGCTACACCTTC
TRBV7-8	few	TRBD1	TRBJ1-4	CASSLQGGSGEKLFF	TGTGCCAGCAGCCTTCAGGGGGGTAGTGGCGAAAAACTGTTTTTT
TRBV6-1	many	TRBD1	TRBJ1-5	CASRRTGGTYSNQPQHF	TGTGCCAGCAGACGAACAGGGGGCACATATAGCAATCAGCCCCAGCATTTT
TRBV9	-	TRBD1	TRBJ2-7	CASSDNRGKEQYF	TGTGCCAGCAGTGACAACAGGGGTAAGGAGCAGTACTTC
TRBV7-9	few	-	TRBJ1-1	CASHTGPEAFF	TGTGCCAGCCACACAGGGCCAGAAGCTTTCTTT
TRBV7-2	-	TRBD2	TRBJ2-3	CASSGLAGLNTQYF	TGTGCCAGCAGCGGACTAGCGGGGCTTAATACGCAGTATTTT
TRBV7-6	-	-	TRBJ2-1	CASSPVGFSYNEQFF	TGTGCTAGCAGCCCTGTGGGATTTTCCTACAATGAGCAGTTCTTC
TRBV5-6	-	TRBD2	TRBJ2-2	CASSLGPSGATGELFF	TGTGCCAGCAGCTTAGGTCCTAGCGGGGCAACCGGGGAGCTGTTTTTT
TRBV27	-	TRBD2	TRBJ2-7	CASSLSGSKNEQYF	TGTGCCAGCAGTTTAAGCGGGAGTAAGAACGAGCAGTACTTC
TRBV4-1	-	TRBD2	TRBJ2-1	CASSPTSGDYNEQFF	TGCGCCAGCAGCCCCACTAGCGGGGACTACAATGAGCAGTTCTTC
TRBV12-3/TRBV12-4	few	TRBD1	TRBJ2-6	CATFGTGDSGANVLTF	TGTGCCACTTTTGGGACAGGGGATTCTGGGGCCAACGTCCTGACTTTC
TRBV7-6	-	-	TRBJ1-1	CASSLGGQENTEAFF	TGTGCCAGCAGCTTAGGAGGGCAAGAGAACACTGAAGCTTTCTTT
TRBV11-2	-	-	TRBJ2-1	CASSLWFSTTPFDEQFF	TGTGCCAGCAGCTTATGGTTTTCAACTACCCCCTTCGATGAGCAGTTCTTC
TRBV6-6	-	-	TRBJ2-1	CASSYSGQNNEQFF	TGTGCCAGCAGTTATTCCGGACAGAACAATGAGCAGTTCTTC
TRBV20-1	-	TRBD2	TRBJ2-3	CSARLLAGGLPDTQYF	TGCAGTGCTAGACTTCTCGCGGGGGGCCTGCCGGATACGCAGTATTTT
TRBV6-2/TRBV6-3	few	-	TRBJ2-5	CASSYSQTGQETQYF	TGTGCCAGCAGTTACTCCCAGACAGGTCAAGAGACCCAGTACTTC
TRBV2	-	-	TRBJ1-2	CASRRDSTNYGYTF	TGTGCCAGCAGGAGGGACTCTACGAACTATGGCTACACCTTC
TRBV12-3/TRBV12-4	once	-	TRBJ1-5	CASSLGPGNQPQHF	TGTGCCAGCAGTTTGGGGCCGGGGAATCAGCCCCAGCATTTT
TRBV12-3/TRBV12-4	few	-	TRBJ1-1	CASSLVTPAAEAFF	TGTGCCAGCAGTTTAGTGACCCCTGCGGCTGAAGCTTTCTTT
TRBV6-5	-	-	TRBJ2-7	CASSFDTHEQYF	TGTGCCAGCAGTTTCGACACCCACGAGCAGTACTTC
TRBV7-2	-	-	TRBJ1-2	CASSLSAASNYGYTF	TGTGCCAGCAGCTTATCTGCAGCCAGTAACTATGGCTACACCTTC
TRBV7-2	few	TRBD1	TRBJ2-3	CASSSRQGGTDTQYF	TGTGCCAGCAGCTCTCGACAGGGGGGGACAGATACGCAGTATTTT
TRBV4-1	few	-	TRBJ1-2	CASSQIANYGYTF	TGCGCCAGCAGCCAAATAGCTAACTATGGCTACACCTTC
TRBV7-9	-	-	TRBJ2-5	CASSLSDTQETQYF	TGTGCCAGCAGCTTATCGGATACCCAAGAGACCCAGTACTTC
TRBV5-6	-	-	TRBJ2-7	CASSLDASNEQYF	TGTGCCAGCAGCTTGGATGCCTCTAACGAGCAGTACTTC
TRBV6-2/TRBV6-3	few	-	TRBJ1-2	CASSYRGESYGYTF	TGTGCCAGCAGTTACCGGGGGGAGTCCTATGGCTACACCTTC
TRBV20-1	-	-	TRBJ1-1	CSARDLPGAFF	TGCAGTGCTAGAGATCTTCCTGGAGCTTTCTTT
TRBV7-9	-	TRBD2	TRBJ2-2	CASSTGLAGAHSAGELFF	TGTGCCAGCAGCACGGGACTAGCGGGGGCCCACTCTGCCGGGGAGCTGTTTTTT
TRBV7-9	-	-	TRBJ2-7	CASSSPGYEQYF	TGTGCCAGCAGCTCCCCAGGCTACGAGCAGTACTTC
TRBV4-1	few	TRBD1	TRBJ2-7	CASSQTIPGQGTKDGEQYF	TGCGCCAGCAGCCAGACCATCCCGGGACAGGGAACTAAGGATGGCGAGCAGTACTTC
TRBV27	few	-	TRBJ2-1	CASGSGSYNEQFF	TGTGCCAGCGGATCTGGCTCCTACAATGAGCAGTTCTTC
TRBV7-9	-	TRBD1	TRBJ1-3	CASNPGGGEHSGNTIYF	TGTGCCAGCAACCCAGGGGGAGGGGAGCACTCTGGAAACACCATATATTTT
TRBV6-8	once	-	TRBJ1-5	CASSRRSGSNQPQHF	TGTGCCAGCAGCCGCCGGAGTGGTAGCAATCAGCCCCAGCATTTT
TRBV9	-	-	TRBJ2-1	CASSVVSEWSSYNAQFF	TGTGCCAGCAGCGTAGTCTCGGAGTGGTCCTCCTACAATGCGCAGTTCTTC
TRBV12-3/TRBV12-4	-	TRBD2	TRBJ2-1	CASSDVRGVGQFF	TGTGCCAGCAGTGATGTGCGGGGGGTAGGGCAGTTCTTC
TRBV19	-	TRBD2	TRBJ2-2	CASSLIGGDWNTGELFF	TGTGCCAGTAGTTTGATCGGGGGGGACTGGAACACCGGGGAGCTGTTTTTT
TRBV7-8	-	-	TRBJ2-7	CANSLDPAYEQYF	TGTGCCAACAGTTTAGACCCGGCTTACGAGCAGTACTTC
TRBV5-1	-	-	TRBJ2-5	CASSPDSEYQETQYF	TGCGCCAGCAGTCCCGACAGCGAGTACCAAGAGACCCAGTACTTC
TRBV2	-	-	TRBJ2-7	CASTGRTYEQYF	TGTGCCAGCACGGGGCGGACCTACGAGCAGTACTTC
TRBV14	-	-	TRBJ2-2	CASSHLRFATDTGELFF	TGTGCCAGCAGCCACCTCCGATTCGCTACGGACACCGGGGAGCTGTTTTTT
TRBV27	few	TRBD2	TRBJ2-1	CASSLSPLAGLSGNEQFF	TGTGCCAGCAGTTTATCCCCACTAGCGGGGTTGTCCGGCAATGAGCAGTTCTTC
TRBV4-1	-	TRBD2	TRBJ2-1	CASSPPGLDYNEQFF	TGCGCCAGCAGCCCCCCGGGACTAGACTACAATGAGCAGTTCTTC
TRBV9	-	-	TRBJ2-4	CASSVAGRGDIQYF	TGTGCCAGCAGCGTAGCGGGCAGGGGAGACATTCAGTACTTC
TRBV5-4	-	-	TRBJ2-5	CASSLLSDQETQYF	TGTGCCAGCAGCTTGCTGAGCGACCAAGAGACCCAGTACTTC
TRBV12-3/TRBV12-4	few	-	TRBJ2-7	CASSYRVTRQYF	TGTGCCAGCAGTTACAGGGTTACGCGGCAGTACTTC
TRBV9	-	TRBD2	TRBJ2-5	CASSPTGSGGGVNQETQYF	TGTGCCAGCAGCCCCACCGGTAGCGGGGGGGGAGTAAACCAAGAGACCCAGTACTTC
TRBV4-1	-	-	TRBJ1-5	CASSQGGYSNQPQHF	TGCGCCAGCAGCCAAGGGGGGTATAGCAATCAGCCCCAGCATTTT
TRBV28	few	-	TRBJ1-1	CASSPIRRGPMNTEAFF	TGTGCCAGCAGTCCCATTCGACGGGGACCTATGAACACTGAAGCTTTCTTT
TRBV7-8	-	TRBD1	TRBJ1-1	CASSLQGLNTEAFF	TGTGCCAGCAGCCTACAGGGGTTGAACACTGAAGCTTTCTTT
TRBV7-9	-	-	TRBJ2-7	CASSLAPTYEQYF	TGTGCCAGCAGCTTGGCCCCCACCTACGAGCAGTACTTC